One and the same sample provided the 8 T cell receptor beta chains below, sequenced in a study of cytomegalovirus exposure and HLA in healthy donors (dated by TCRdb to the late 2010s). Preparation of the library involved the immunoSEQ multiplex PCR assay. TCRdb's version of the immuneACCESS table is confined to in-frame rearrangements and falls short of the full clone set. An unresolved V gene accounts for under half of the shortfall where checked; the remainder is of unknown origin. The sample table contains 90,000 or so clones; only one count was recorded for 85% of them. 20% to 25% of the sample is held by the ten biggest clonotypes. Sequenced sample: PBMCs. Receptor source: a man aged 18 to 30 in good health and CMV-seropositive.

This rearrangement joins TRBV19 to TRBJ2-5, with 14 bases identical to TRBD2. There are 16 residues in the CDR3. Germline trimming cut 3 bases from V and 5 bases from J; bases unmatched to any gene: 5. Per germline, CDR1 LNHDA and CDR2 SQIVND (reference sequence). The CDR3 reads CASSIGTSGSSETQYF. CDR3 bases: TGTGCCAGTAGTATCGGGACTAGCGGGAGTAGTGAGACCCAGTACTTC.

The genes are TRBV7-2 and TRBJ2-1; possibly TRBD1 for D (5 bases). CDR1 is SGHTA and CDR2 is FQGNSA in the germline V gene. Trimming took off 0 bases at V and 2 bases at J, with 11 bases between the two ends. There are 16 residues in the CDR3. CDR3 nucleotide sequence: TGTGCCAGCAGCTTAGCGGGGCGGAGACCCTACAATGAGCAGTTCTTC. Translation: CASSLAGRRPYNEQFF.

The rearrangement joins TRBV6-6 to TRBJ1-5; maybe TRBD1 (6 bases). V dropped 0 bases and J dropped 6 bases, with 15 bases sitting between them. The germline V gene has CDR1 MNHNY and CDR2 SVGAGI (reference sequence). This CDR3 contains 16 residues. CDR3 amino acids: CASSYSGTPLRQPQHF. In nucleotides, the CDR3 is TGTGCCAGCAGTTACTCTGGGACACCTTTGCGTCAGCCCCAGCATTTT.

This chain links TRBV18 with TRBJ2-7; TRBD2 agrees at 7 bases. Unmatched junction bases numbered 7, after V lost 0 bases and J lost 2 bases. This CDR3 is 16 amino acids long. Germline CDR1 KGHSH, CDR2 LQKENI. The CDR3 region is CASSPPGRGRAYEQYF. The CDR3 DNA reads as TGTGCCAGCTCACCACCTGGAAGAGGGAGGGCCTACGAGCAGTACTTC.

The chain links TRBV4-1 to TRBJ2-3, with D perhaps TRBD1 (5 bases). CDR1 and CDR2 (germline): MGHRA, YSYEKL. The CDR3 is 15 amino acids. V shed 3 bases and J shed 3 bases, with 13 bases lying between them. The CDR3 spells CASSQVRGSTDTQYF. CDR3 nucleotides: TGCGCCAGCAGCCAGGTTAGGGGATCTACAGATACGCAGTATTTT.

The CDR3 sequence: CASSTKYRGGRMNTEAFF. The CDR3 region has the DNA TGTGCCAGTAGTACAAAATACAGGGGGGGAAGAATGAACACTGAAGCTTTCTTT. The rearrangement joins TRBV19 to TRBJ1-1, with TRBD1 matching 8 bases. With V trimmed by 4 bases and J by 0 bases, 13 bases remained unmatched. The germline CDR1 and CDR2 sequences are LNHDA and SQIVND (reference sequence). This CDR3 has 18 residues.

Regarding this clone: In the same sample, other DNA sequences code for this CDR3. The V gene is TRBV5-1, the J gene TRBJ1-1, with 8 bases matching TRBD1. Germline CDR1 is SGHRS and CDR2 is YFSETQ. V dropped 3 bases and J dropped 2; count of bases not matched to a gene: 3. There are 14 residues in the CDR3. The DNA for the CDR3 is TGCGCCAGCAGCTCCGGACAGGGTAACACTGAAGCTTTCTTT. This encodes CASSSGQGNTEAFF.

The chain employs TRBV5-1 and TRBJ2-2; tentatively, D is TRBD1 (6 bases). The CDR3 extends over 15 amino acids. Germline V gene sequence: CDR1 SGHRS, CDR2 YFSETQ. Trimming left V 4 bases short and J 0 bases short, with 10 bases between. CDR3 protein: CASSADRANTGELFF. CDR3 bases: TGCGCCAGCAGCGCGGACAGAGCGAACACCGGGGAGCTGTTTTTT.